This section outlines one T cell receptor (beta chain) sequence together with its context. Its target is unknown. The sample comes from a study of T-cell reconstitution after alpha-beta-depleted transplantation in children. Germline V gene lookup returns CDR1 SGHRS and CDR2 YFSETQ. V gave up 3 bases and J gave up 1 base; unmatched junction bases: 8. The CDR3 length is 17 residues. Unique molecular identifiers tagged the TCRbeta library. Using its own MiXCR run on the PCR reads, TCRdb lists one record per CDR3 protein. The table includes approximately 800,000 distinct CDR3 sequences, roughly 16% detected once. Whole-study findings and limits: Several hundred rapidly expanded clones from non-depleted graft cells reportedly supplied alpha-beta T cells about two months post-transplant. One year post-transplant, T-cell counts and diversity were largely derived from T cells produced anew. The study traced high day-60 TCRbeta diversity in some patients to surviving recipient T cells and thymic progenitors.

This sample comprised PBMCs, mostly from graft donor cells, obtained 360 days after TCRalphabeta/CD19-depleted stem cell transplant. This receptor was taken from a male patient younger than 18 who had a stem cell transplant for acute lymphoblastic leukemia, so the T cells may come from the graft donor. The V and J genes are TRBV5-1 and TRBJ2-5, with 11 bases identical to TRBD2. CDR3 loop: CASSWGKTSGTQETQYF. The CDR3 nucleotides read TGCGCCAGCAGCTGGGGGAAGACTAGCGGGACCCAAGAGACCCAGTACTTC. The full variable domain, its missing parts supplied by reference TRBV5-1 and TRBJ2-5, is KAGVTQTPRYLIKTRGQQVTLSCSPISGHRSVSWYQQTPGQGLQFLFEYFSETQRNKGNFPGRFSGRQFSNSRSEMNVSTLELGDSALYLCASSWGKTSGTQETQYFGPGTRLLVL.